The rows below give T cell receptor beta chains drawn from one sample of a study of blood T cell repertoires in COVID-19. Measured with immunoSEQ multiplex PCR; TCRdb has only the in-frame clones, and not every one. Altogether approximately 160,000 clones are present, about 82% being singletons, with the ten largest covering 5.5% to 7%. Specimen: peripheral blood. Receptors originate from a man in his fifties with active or convalescent COVID-19. Each CDR3 is given with its conserved first and last residue. Fields, in order: D gene, J gene, V gene, clone size, CDR3 protein, CDR3 DNA. D genes are given only for firm matches. Expanded clones are given a class, and other clones once, few, many or no size at all.

TRBD2 | TRBJ2-5 | TRBV11-3 | - | CASSGGEGQTQYF | TGTGCCAGCAGCGGAGGGGAGGGGCAGACCCAGTACTTC
- | TRBJ1-2 | TRBV28 | - | CASGGTALYGYTF | TGTGCCAGCGGAGGGACGGCCCTCTATGGCTACACCTTC
TRBD2 | TRBJ2-5 | TRBV19 | - | CASSPSGVKTQYF | TGTGCCAGTAGTCCTAGCGGCGTAAAAACCCAGTACTTC
- | TRBJ2-3 | TRBV4-1 | - | CASRSIRGKGDTQYF | TGCGCCAGCAGAAGTATCAGGGGTAAGGGAGATACGCAGTATTTT
TRBD2 | TRBJ2-7 | TRBV3-1/TRBV3-2 | - | CASSPRLVGLPYEQYF | TGTGCCAGCAGCCCCCGCCTCGTGGGACTACCCTACGAGCAGTACTTC
TRBD1 | TRBJ2-3 | TRBV19 | - | CASIGTGGTDTQYF | TGTGCCAGTATAGGGACAGGGGGCACAGATACGCAGTATTTT
- | TRBJ1-5 | TRBV4-3 | once | CASSQDPRGNQPQHF | TGCGCCAGCAGCCAAGATCCCAGGGGCAATCAGCCCCAGCATTTT
TRBD2 | TRBJ2-7 | TRBV6-5 | - | CASSYGGGGAPYEQYF | TGTGCCAGCAGTTACGGGGGCGGGGGGGCCCCCTACGAGCAGTACTTC
TRBD1 | TRBJ1-4 | TRBV7-8 | - | CASSQDRGLLSGNEKLFF | TGTGCCAGCAGCCAGGACAGGGGACTCCTTAGCGGGAATGAAAAACTGTTTTTT
TRBD2 | TRBJ2-1 | TRBV11-2 | once | CASSGLAGGPVAYNEQFF | TGTGCCAGCAGTGGACTAGCGGGAGGGCCTGTCGCCTACAATGAGCAGTTCTTC
- | TRBJ1-1 | TRBV11-3 | - | CASSLKLDTEAFF | TGTGCCAGCAGCTTAAAGCTCGACACTGAAGCTTTCTTT
- | TRBJ1-2 | TRBV6-4 | - | CASSEVGGSNYGYTF | TGTGCCAGCAGTGAAGTTGGAGGGTCTAACTATGGCTACACCTTC
TRBD1 | TRBJ2-5 | TRBV12-5 | - | CASGFTGGQETQYF | TGTGCTAGTGGTTTTACAGGGGGACAAGAGACCCAGTACTTC
- | TRBJ2-2 | TRBV5-4 | - | CASSMGTSPNTGELFF | TGTGCCAGCAGCATGGGGACTTCTCCGAACACCGGGGAGCTGTTTTTT
- | TRBJ2-5 | TRBV11-3 | - | CASSLAQETQYF | TGTGCCAGCAGCTTGGCACAAGAGACCCAGTACTTC
TRBD1 | TRBJ1-1 | TRBV6-5 | - | CASSYSGTGNTEAFF | TGTGCCAGCAGTTACTCCGGGACAGGGAACACTGAAGCTTTCTTT
- | TRBJ2-1 | TRBV12-2 | once | CASRSLWRGHKDEQFF | TGTGCAAGTCGCTCCCTCTGGCGGGGGCATAAGGATGAGCAGTTCTTC
- | TRBJ1-4 | TRBV7-2 | once | CASSSHNEKLFF | TGTGCCAGCAGCTCACATAATGAAAAACTGTTTTTT
- | TRBJ2-4 | TRBV5-6 | - | CASSFGQGDQYF | -
- | TRBJ2-3 | TRBV24-1 | - | CATSFRESPDTQYF | TGTGCCACCAGTTTTCGGGAGAGTCCAGATACGCAGTATTTT
- | TRBJ2-2 | TRBV15 | - | CATSRDIRGTGELFF | TGTGCCACCAGCAGAGATATCAGAGGGACCGGGGAGCTGTTTTTT
TRBD2 | TRBJ2-7 | TRBV27 | - | CASSLSPLAGAEQYF | TGTGCCAGCAGTTTATCGCCGCTAGCGGGGGCCGAGCAGTACTTC
- | TRBJ2-2 | TRBV6-1 | - | CASSDQFGELFF | TGTGCCAGCAGTGATCAGTTCGGGGAGCTGTTTTTT
- | TRBJ1-1 | TRBV7-3 | - | CASSLTALDTEAFF | TGTGCCAGCAGCTTAACAGCTCTGGACACTGAAGCTTTCTTT
- | TRBJ2-7 | TRBV4-3 | - | CASSQERNSYEQYF | TGCGCCAGCAGCCAAGAGCGGAACTCCTACGAGCAGTACTTC
- | TRBJ1-5 | TRBV3-1/TRBV3-2 | - | CASSQSVDQPQHF | TGTGCCAGCAGCCAATCGGTAGATCAGCCCCAGCATTTT
- | TRBJ2-2 | TRBV9 | - | CASSVGGRGDTGELFF | TGTGCCAGCAGCGTAGGGGGCAGGGGCGACACCGGGGAGCTGTTTTTT
- | TRBJ2-7 | TRBV4-1 | - | CASRQDATRRSYEQYF | TGCGCCAGCAGACAAGATGCCACTAGACGGTCCTACGAGCAGTACTTC
- | TRBJ2-7 | TRBV4-2 | - | CASSQASGTSYEQYF | TGTGCCAGCAGCCAGGCTTCCGGGACATCCTACGAGCAGTACTTC
- | TRBJ2-7 | TRBV7-7 | - | CASSLGDSSYEQYF | TGTGCTAGCAGCTTAGGGGACTCGAGCTACGAGCAGTACTTC
- | TRBJ1-5 | TRBV18 | - | CASSPSGGLGNQPQHF | TGTGCCAGCTCACCAAGCGGTGGGTTGGGCAATCAGCCCCAGCATTTT
TRBD2 | TRBJ2-7 | TRBV7-9 | - | CASSSQLAGAVEQYF | TGTGCCAGCAGCTCCCAACTAGCGGGAGCGGTTGAGCAGTACTTC
TRBD2 | TRBJ2-7 | TRBV29-1 | - | CSARGGLAGGSYEQYF | TGCAGCGCCCGGGGAGGGCTAGCGGGGGGATCCTACGAGCAGTACTTC
TRBD2 | TRBJ2-5 | TRBV7-2 | once | CASSPSGGAGETQYF | TGTGCCAGCAGCCCCAGCGGGGGGGCCGGTGAGACCCAGTACTTC
TRBD2 | TRBJ2-3 | TRBV5-1 | - | CASSVGLAATDTQYF | TGCGCCAGCAGCGTAGGACTAGCGGCCACAGATACGCAGTATTTT
- | TRBJ1-1 | TRBV7-2 | few | CASSLARVNTEAFF | TGTGCCAGCAGCTTAGCACGGGTGAACACTGAAGCTTTCTTT
- | TRBJ1-1 | TRBV14 | - | CASSPGFTEAFF | TGTGCCAGCAGCCCGGGGTTCACTGAAGCTTTCTTT
TRBD1 | TRBJ2-2 | TRBV11-3 | few | CASSLKSRQGAVTGELFF | TGTGCCAGCAGCTTAAAAAGCAGGCAGGGGGCTGTAACCGGGGAGCTGTTTTTT
TRBD1 | TRBJ1-2 | TRBV19 | - | CASSTRDSLFYTF | TGTGCCAGTAGTACCCGGGACAGTCTATTCTACACCTTC
TRBD1 | TRBJ1-2 | TRBV7-9 | - | CASSPGQGGGYTF | TGTGCCAGCAGCCCGGGACAGGGTGGCGGCTACACCTTC
TRBD1 | TRBJ1-3 | TRBV28 | few | CASSLRGYQGTAKGNTIYF | TGTGCCAGCAGTTTAAGAGGCTACCAGGGGACAGCTAAAGGAAACACCATATATTTT
- | TRBJ1-4 | TRBV2 | - | CASQMVGAEKLFF | TGTGCCAGCCAGATGGTGGGGGCTGAAAAACTGTTTTTT
TRBD2 | TRBJ2-4 | TRBV19 | - | CASSIKTSGSRKNIQYF | TGTGCCAGTAGTATAAAGACTAGCGGGAGCAGGAAAAACATTCAGTACTTC
- | TRBJ1-4 | TRBV29-1 | - | CSVVESGEKLFF | TGCAGCGTTGTAGAGAGTGGTGAAAAACTGTTTTTT
TRBD1 | TRBJ1-6 | TRBV3-1/TRBV3-2 | few | CASSHGGQGNSPLHF | TGTGCCAGCAGCCACGGCGGACAGGGTAATTCACCCCTCCACTTT
TRBD1 | TRBJ2-2 | TRBV18 | few | CASSLFRDRNTGELFF | TGTGCCAGCTCACTATTCAGGGACAGGAACACCGGGGAGCTGTTTTTT
- | TRBJ1-3 | TRBV7-2 | - | CASSSSSGNTIYF | TGTGCCAGCAGCTCGAGCTCTGGAAACACCATATATTTT
- | TRBJ1-1 | TRBV4-3 | - | CASSQIWGGNEAFF | TGCGCCAGCAGCCAGATATGGGGGGGGAATGAAGCTTTCTTT
TRBD1 | TRBJ1-4 | TRBV5-6 | few | CASTRDRRLEKLFF | TGTGCCAGCACCCGGGACAGAAGATTGGAAAAACTGTTTTTT
TRBD2 | TRBJ2-3 | TRBV4-3 | - | CASSQDLTSGTSTDTQYF | TGCGCCAGCAGCCAAGATCTCACTAGCGGGACTAGCACAGATACGCAGTATTTT
TRBD2 | TRBJ2-1 | TRBV24-1 | - | CATSDQASGSRGNEQFF | TGTGCCACCAGTGATCAGGCTAGCGGGAGTCGGGGCAATGAGCAGTTCTTC
- | TRBJ2-2 | TRBV6-5 | - | CASRRENTGELFF | TGTGCCAGCAGGCGGGAGAACACCGGGGAGCTGTTTTTT
- | TRBJ1-1 | TRBV9 | - | CASTPYSGDTEAFF | TGTGCCAGCACCCCATATAGCGGGGACACTGAAGCTTTCTTT
- | TRBJ2-5 | TRBV7-8 | - | CASSLDSGEETQYF | TGTGCCAGCAGCTTAGATTCAGGGGAAGAGACCCAGTACTTC
- | TRBJ1-3 | TRBV5-5 | - | CASSLYSGNTIYF | TGTGCCAGCAGCTTGTACTCTGGAAACACCATATATTTT
TRBD1 | TRBJ1-4 | TRBV24-1 | - | CATSRAGGGEKLFF | TGTGCCACCAGTCGGGCAGGGGGAGGTGAAAAACTGTTTTTT
TRBD2 | TRBJ2-7 | TRBV5-4 | few | CASSFSGGTRSHEQYF | TGTGCCAGCAGCTTCAGCGGGGGCACTCGGTCCCACGAGCAGTACTTC
- | TRBJ2-3 | TRBV19 | - | CASISRRGSTDTQYF | TGTGCCAGTATCAGTCGACGGGGGAGCACAGATACGCAGTATTTT
- | TRBJ2-3 | TRBV5-1 | once | CASSLGATDTQYF | TGCGCCAGCAGCTTGGGGGCCACAGATACGCAGTATTTT